This T cell receptor beta chain comes out of a study of shared clonotypes between healthy human individuals. Study-wide context: Serving as donors were a couple of women and a few men, whose ages spanned 18 to 49.

Generated by immunoSEQ multiplex PCR, the TCRdb table keeps only in-frame clones and is missing some. Of roughly 2 million clones in the sample, over 85% were seen once. In this sample, this clone turned up once. V gave up 5 bases and J gave up 8 bases; unmatched junction bases: 7. Germline values: CDR1 MGHDK, CDR2 SYGVNS. The CDR3 loop spans 14 amino acids. This chain links TRBV25-1 with TRBJ2-1, with 9 bases that match TRBD2. Sequencing was carried out using naive CD4+ T cells sorted from blood. Noted subset: CD45RA+ positively selected. The clonotype comes from a man younger than 30 in good health. Written as DNA, the CDR3 is TGTGCCAGCAGTAATAGCGGGAGCCTGGATGAGCAGTTCTTC. Residues: CASSNSGSLDEQFF.